A selection of T cell receptor beta chains follows, all from one sample in a study of vaccination effects on CD4 cells after COVID-19. The assay was immunoSEQ multiplex PCR, and TCRdb's table has in-frame clones only and misses some. Among 20,000 to 30,000 clones listed, over 75% were seen once. These receptors are not linked to any known antigen. Sequencing was performed on CD4+ T cells from PBMCs cultured with SARS-CoV-2 spike peptides, taken after COVID-19 vaccination. These receptors all stem from a human donor who received a COVID-19 vaccine. Some clones in this sample may be carry-over from other donors' samples. The CDR3 runs from the conserved cysteine through the conserved F or W. The order of the fields is J gene, CDR3 length, V gene, clone size, D gene, CDR3 DNA, CDR3 protein. A D gene is named only where the DNA matches it firmly. Clone size is given for some rows only: seen once, a few or many times, or a class if the clone is expanded.

j_gene: TRBJ1-1; len: 11; v_gene: TRBV6-5; abundance: .; d_gene: .; CDR3nt: TGTGCCAGCAGGCAGAACACTGAAGCTTTCTTT; CDR3aa: CASRQNTEAFF
j_gene: TRBJ2-1; len: 13; v_gene: TRBV29-1; abundance: .; d_gene: .; CDR3nt: TGCAGCGTTGAAGTCCCCCCCGGGGATGAGCAGTTCTTC; CDR3aa: CSVEVPPGDEQFF
j_gene: TRBJ2-3; len: 18; v_gene: TRBV15; abundance: .; d_gene: .; CDR3nt: TGTGCCACCAGCAGAGATTGGGACGGGGGCCCACGTCGAGATACGCAGTATTTT; CDR3aa: CATSRDWDGGPRRDTQYF
j_gene: TRBJ1-1; len: 16; v_gene: TRBV7-9; abundance: .; d_gene: .; CDR3nt: TGTGCCAGCAGCTCCCCAAGGGGCAGGGGTAACACTGAAGCTTTCTTT; CDR3aa: CASSSPRGRGNTEAFF
j_gene: TRBJ1-6; len: 13; v_gene: TRBV14; abundance: few; d_gene: .; CDR3nt: TGTGCCAGCAGCCTGGGAGGGGTTTCACCCCTCCACTTT; CDR3aa: CASSLGGVSPLHF
j_gene: TRBJ2-3; len: 15; v_gene: TRBV30; abundance: .; d_gene: TRBD2; CDR3nt: TGTGCCTGGAGTTCGCTAGCGGGTAGCACAGATACGCAGTATTTT; CDR3aa: CAWSSLAGSTDTQYF
j_gene: TRBJ2-3; len: 13; v_gene: TRBV24-1; abundance: once; d_gene: .; CDR3nt: TGTGCCACCAGTGATTTGTACACAGATACGCAGTATTTT; CDR3aa: CATSDLYTDTQYF
j_gene: TRBJ1-5; len: 13; v_gene: TRBV27; abundance: few; d_gene: .; CDR3nt: TGTGCCAGCAGTTTTGGGTATTTGCAGCCCCAGCATTTT; CDR3aa: CASSFGYLQPQHF
j_gene: TRBJ1-2; len: 16; v_gene: TRBV19; abundance: .; d_gene: .; CDR3nt: TGTGCCAGTAGTCCCGCTGGCGAGGGGCCGCCGGGGCGCTACACCTTC; CDR3aa: CASSPAGEGPPGRYTF
j_gene: TRBJ2-1; len: 14; v_gene: TRBV29-1; abundance: .; d_gene: TRBD2; CDR3nt: TGCAGCGTCGGGAGCGGGGTGGGGAGGAATGAGCAGTTCTTC; CDR3aa: CSVGSGVGRNEQFF
j_gene: TRBJ1-1; len: 15; v_gene: TRBV5-4; abundance: few; d_gene: .; CDR3nt: TGTGCCAGCAGCCCAGACCCCAATCGGGACACTGAAGCTTTCTTT; CDR3aa: CASSPDPNRDTEAFF
j_gene: TRBJ1-6; len: 14; v_gene: TRBV7-2; abundance: .; d_gene: TRBD1; CDR3nt: TGTGCCAGCAGCCCCGACAGGGGAGGTTCACCCCTCCACTTT; CDR3aa: CASSPDRGGSPLHF
j_gene: TRBJ1-6; len: 16; v_gene: TRBV5-4; abundance: few; d_gene: .; CDR3nt: TGTGCCAGCAGTAGATCCCTGAGCTCCTATAATTCACCCCTCCACTTT; CDR3aa: CASSRSLSSYNSPLHF
j_gene: TRBJ1-4; len: 15; v_gene: TRBV18; abundance: .; d_gene: .; CDR3nt: TGTGCCAGCTCCGACCAGGGCCAGGGACATGAAAAACTGTTTTTT; CDR3aa: CASSDQGQGHEKLFF
j_gene: TRBJ1-6; len: 17; v_gene: TRBV9; abundance: .; d_gene: TRBD1; CDR3nt: TGTGCCAGCAGCGTAGGGGGGTTCGGACAGGGGGTTTCACCCCTCCACTTT; CDR3aa: CASSVGGFGQGVSPLHF
j_gene: TRBJ2-3; len: 14; v_gene: TRBV7-2; abundance: .; d_gene: .; CDR3nt: TGTGCCAGCAGCTCCCAGTTCTCGACAGATACGCAGTATTTT; CDR3aa: CASSSQFSTDTQYF
j_gene: TRBJ2-3; len: 12; v_gene: TRBV30; abundance: .; d_gene: .; CDR3nt: TGTGCCTGGAGTGTAAGGTCAGATACGCAGTATTTT; CDR3aa: CAWSVRSDTQYF
j_gene: TRBJ1-1; len: 17; v_gene: TRBV9; abundance: .; d_gene: TRBD1; CDR3nt: TGTGCCAGCAGCCCCACGTCCGGGACAGCACGGAACACTGAAGCTTTCTTT; CDR3aa: CASSPTSGTARNTEAFF
j_gene: TRBJ2-3; len: 14; v_gene: TRBV29-1; abundance: few; d_gene: .; CDR3nt: TGCAGCGTTGAAGGTCCGGGAGCCACAGATACGCAGTATTTT; CDR3aa: CSVEGPGATDTQYF
j_gene: TRBJ1-1; len: 17; v_gene: TRBV7-9; abundance: few; d_gene: .; CDR3nt: TGTGCCAGCAGCCCGCCCGGAGTCGGGACAATGAACACTGAAGCTTTCTTT; CDR3aa: CASSPPGVGTMNTEAFF
j_gene: TRBJ2-5; len: 9; v_gene: TRBV5-1; abundance: .; d_gene: .; CDR3nt: TGCGCCAGCAGCCACCTTTGCTACTTC; CDR3aa: CASSHLCYF
j_gene: TRBJ1-5; len: 16; v_gene: TRBV18; abundance: .; d_gene: .; CDR3nt: TGTGCCAGCTCACCCGGACCTTCGAATAGCAATCAGCCCCAGCATTTT; CDR3aa: CASSPGPSNSNQPQHF
j_gene: TRBJ2-5; len: 16; v_gene: TRBV24-1; abundance: .; d_gene: .; CDR3nt: TGTGCCACCAGTGTCAGGGCTCAACGACCCAACGAGACCCAGTACTTC; CDR3aa: CATSVRAQRPNETQYF
j_gene: TRBJ2-3; len: 15; v_gene: TRBV7-2; abundance: .; d_gene: .; CDR3nt: TGTGCCAGCAGCTTACAAACCGGGGTCACAGATACGCAGTATTTT; CDR3aa: CASSLQTGVTDTQYF
j_gene: TRBJ1-1; len: 13; v_gene: TRBV14; abundance: .; d_gene: .; CDR3nt: TGTGCCAGCAGCCAAACAAGACAGCTTAAAGCTTTCTTT; CDR3aa: CASSQTRQLKAFF
j_gene: TRBJ1-4; len: 17; v_gene: TRBV7-2; abundance: .; d_gene: .; CDR3nt: TGTGCCAGCAGCTTAGGACAGGTAGTGGGCCTTAATGAAAAACTGTTTTTT; CDR3aa: CASSLGQVVGLNEKLFF
j_gene: TRBJ1-4; len: 13; v_gene: TRBV5-1; abundance: few; d_gene: .; CDR3nt: TGCGCCAGCAGCCGGTCAACAGCGGAAAAACTGTTTTTT; CDR3aa: CASSRSTAEKLFF
j_gene: TRBJ2-2; len: 12; v_gene: TRBV3-1/TRBV3-2; abundance: once; d_gene: .; CDR3nt: TGTGCCAGCAGCCAAGTCCGGGGGGAGCTGTTTTTT; CDR3aa: CASSQVRGELFF
j_gene: TRBJ2-1; len: 14; v_gene: TRBV19; abundance: .; d_gene: TRBD2; CDR3nt: TGTGCCAGTAGTATCGGACTAGCGGGGGGAGGGCAGTTCTTC; CDR3aa: CASSIGLAGGGQFF
j_gene: TRBJ2-1; len: 14; v_gene: TRBV10-1; abundance: .; d_gene: .; CDR3nt: TGCGCCAGCAGCTCGGGGGGCAGTACCAATGAGCAGTTCTTC; CDR3aa: CASSSGGSTNEQFF
j_gene: TRBJ2-3; len: 13; v_gene: TRBV24-1; abundance: .; d_gene: .; CDR3nt: TGTGCCACCAGTGATTCGAGCACAGATACGCAGTATTTT; CDR3aa: CATSDSSTDTQYF
j_gene: TRBJ1-5; len: 15; v_gene: TRBV19; abundance: .; d_gene: TRBD1; CDR3nt: TGTGCCAGTAGTCTAAGACAGGGTCCCAATCAGCCCCAGCATTTT; CDR3aa: CASSLRQGPNQPQHF
j_gene: TRBJ2-5; len: 11; v_gene: TRBV5-1; abundance: .; d_gene: .; CDR3nt: TGCGCCAGCGCCCTTGGGGAGACCCAGTACTTC; CDR3aa: CASALGETQYF
j_gene: TRBJ1-6; len: 16; v_gene: TRBV7-2; abundance: few; d_gene: .; CDR3nt: TGTGCCAGCAGCTTATTTGTGGGGTTCGGTAATTCACCCCTCCACTTT; CDR3aa: CASSLFVGFGNSPLHF
j_gene: TRBJ1-2; len: 13; v_gene: TRBV4-3; abundance: .; d_gene: TRBD1; CDR3nt: TGCGCCAGCAGTCAGGGACAGAACTATGGCTACACCTTC; CDR3aa: CASSQGQNYGYTF
j_gene: TRBJ2-5; len: 16; v_gene: TRBV7-2; abundance: once; d_gene: TRBD2; CDR3nt: TGTGCCAGCAGCTTAGAGGGAGGGGTCCACCAAGAGACCCAGTACTTC; CDR3aa: CASSLEGGVHQETQYF
j_gene: TRBJ2-1; len: 15; v_gene: TRBV2; abundance: .; d_gene: TRBD2; CDR3nt: TGTGCCAGCAGTGCTGAACTAGCGGGGGGGGGTGAGCAGTTCTTC; CDR3aa: CASSAELAGGGEQFF
j_gene: TRBJ1-1; len: 13; v_gene: TRBV1; abundance: few; d_gene: .; CDR3nt: TGCACCAGCAGCCAAGATGTCCGCACTGAAGCTTTCTTT; CDR3aa: CTSSQDVRTEAFF
j_gene: TRBJ2-3; len: 15; v_gene: TRBV4-1; abundance: .; d_gene: .; CDR3nt: TGCGCCAGCAGCCAAGATGGCCGATTCACAGATACGCAGTATTTT; CDR3aa: CASSQDGRFTDTQYF
j_gene: TRBJ1-2; len: 14; v_gene: TRBV5-4; abundance: few; d_gene: TRBD1; CDR3nt: TGTGCCAGCAGCCCCGACAGGGGGAGGTATGGCTACACCTTC; CDR3aa: CASSPDRGRYGYTF
j_gene: TRBJ1-2; len: 15; v_gene: TRBV7-8; abundance: few; d_gene: TRBD1; CDR3nt: TGTGCCAGCAGCGAACGGACAGGGACTAACTATGGCTACACCTTC; CDR3aa: CASSERTGTNYGYTF
j_gene: TRBJ2-5; len: 13; v_gene: TRBV5-1; abundance: .; d_gene: .; CDR3nt: TGCGCCAGCAGCTTGGGCAAGCAAGAGACCCAGTACTTC; CDR3aa: CASSLGKQETQYF
j_gene: TRBJ2-3; len: 13; v_gene: TRBV12-3/TRBV12-4; abundance: .; d_gene: .; CDR3nt: TGTGCCAGCAGTTTGGGGAACACAGATACGCAGTATTTT; CDR3aa: CASSLGNTDTQYF
j_gene: TRBJ1-5; len: 15; v_gene: TRBV19; abundance: once; d_gene: .; CDR3nt: TGTGCCAGTAGTCTAGGGAGATATAGCAATCAGCCCCAGCATTTT; CDR3aa: CASSLGRYSNQPQHF
j_gene: TRBJ1-1; len: 13; v_gene: TRBV20-1; abundance: few; d_gene: .; CDR3nt: TGCAGTGCTAGTCGGCAGGGGAACACTGAAGCTTTCTTT; CDR3aa: CSASRQGNTEAFF
j_gene: TRBJ2-3; len: 17; v_gene: TRBV3-1/TRBV3-2; abundance: .; d_gene: TRBD2; CDR3nt: TGTGCCAGCAGCCGAACGGGGCGGGGGGGAAGCACAGATACGCAGTATTTT; CDR3aa: CASSRTGRGGSTDTQYF
j_gene: TRBJ2-5; len: 15; v_gene: TRBV27; abundance: .; d_gene: TRBD2; CDR3nt: TGTGCCAGCAGTTTACAGCGGGGGGGCGTGGAGACCCAGTACTTC; CDR3aa: CASSLQRGGVETQYF
j_gene: TRBJ2-1; len: 16; v_gene: TRBV7-2; abundance: .; d_gene: TRBD1; CDR3nt: TGTGCCAGCAGCAAAGGGGACAGGGGGACCTACAATGAGCAGTTCTTC; CDR3aa: CASSKGDRGTYNEQFF
j_gene: TRBJ1-2; len: 14; v_gene: TRBV7-8; abundance: .; d_gene: .; CDR3nt: TGTGCCAGCAGCTTAGAGGCCAGAAACTATGGCTACACCTTC; CDR3aa: CASSLEARNYGYTF
j_gene: TRBJ2-2; len: 15; v_gene: TRBV2; abundance: .; d_gene: .; CDR3nt: TGTGCCAGCAGTGTAGTCGGGGGTTCGGGCGGGGAGCTGTTTTTT; CDR3aa: CASSVVGGSGGELFF
j_gene: TRBJ1-3; len: 16; v_gene: TRBV4-2; abundance: .; d_gene: .; CDR3nt: TGTGCCAGCAGCAGAGAACAGGGATTCTCTGGAAACACCATATATTTT; CDR3aa: CASSREQGFSGNTIYF